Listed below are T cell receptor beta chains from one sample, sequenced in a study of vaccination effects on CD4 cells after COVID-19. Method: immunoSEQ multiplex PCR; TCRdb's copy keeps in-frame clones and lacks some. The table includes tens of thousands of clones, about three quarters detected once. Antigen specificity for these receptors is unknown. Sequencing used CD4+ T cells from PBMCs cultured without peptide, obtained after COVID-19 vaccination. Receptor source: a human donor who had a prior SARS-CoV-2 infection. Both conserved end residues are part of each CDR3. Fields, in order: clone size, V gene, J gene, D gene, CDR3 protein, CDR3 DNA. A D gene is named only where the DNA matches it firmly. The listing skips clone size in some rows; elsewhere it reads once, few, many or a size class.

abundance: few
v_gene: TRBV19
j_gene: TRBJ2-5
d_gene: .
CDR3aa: CASSKVFQETQYF
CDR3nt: TGTGCCAGTAGTAAAGTCTTCCAAGAGACCCAGTACTTC

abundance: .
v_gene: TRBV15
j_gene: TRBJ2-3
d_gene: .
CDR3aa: CATKGGSTDTQYF
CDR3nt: TGTGCCACTAAGGGTGGGTCCACAGATACGCAGTATTTT

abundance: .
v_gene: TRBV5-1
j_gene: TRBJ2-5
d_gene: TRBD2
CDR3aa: CASSLPEWSSGGHSSQETQYF
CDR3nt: TGCGCCAGCAGCTTGCCCGAATGGTCTAGCGGGGGGCATAGTTCCCAAGAGACCCAGTACTTC

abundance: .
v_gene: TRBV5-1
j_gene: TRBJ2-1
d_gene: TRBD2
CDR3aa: CASSPGGNAYNEQFF
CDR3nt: TGCGCCAGCAGCCCGGGAGGGAACGCCTACAATGAGCAGTTCTTC

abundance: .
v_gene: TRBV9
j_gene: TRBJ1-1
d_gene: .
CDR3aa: CASSVRADSEAFF
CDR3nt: TGTGCCAGCAGCGTAAGGGCCGACAGTGAAGCTTTCTTT

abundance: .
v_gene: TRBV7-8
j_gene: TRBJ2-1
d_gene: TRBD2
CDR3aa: CASSLLAGFYNEQFF
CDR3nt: TGTGCCAGCAGCTTACTAGCGGGGTTCTACAATGAGCAGTTCTTC

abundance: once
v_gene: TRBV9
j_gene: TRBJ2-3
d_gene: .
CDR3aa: CASSVDLGRTDTQYF
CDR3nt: TGTGCCAGCAGCGTAGACCTAGGTCGCACAGATACGCAGTATTTT

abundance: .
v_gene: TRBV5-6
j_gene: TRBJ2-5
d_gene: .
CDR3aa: CASSFGSHQETQYF
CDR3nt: TGTGCCAGCAGCTTTGGGTCGCATCAAGAGACCCAGTACTTC

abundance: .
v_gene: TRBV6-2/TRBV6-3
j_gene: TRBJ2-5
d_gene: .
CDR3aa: CASSPHVARGGDQETQYF
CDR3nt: TGTGCCAGCAGCCCGCACGTCGCGAGAGGGGGGGACCAAGAGACCCAGTACTTC

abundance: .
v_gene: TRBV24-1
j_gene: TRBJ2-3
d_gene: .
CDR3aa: CATSDRGGPRPGTDTQYF
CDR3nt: TGTGCCACCAGTGATCGCGGAGGGCCGCGTCCGGGAACAGATACGCAGTATTTT

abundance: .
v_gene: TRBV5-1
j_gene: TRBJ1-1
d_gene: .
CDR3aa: CASSIRDTMNTEAFF
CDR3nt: TGCGCCAGCAGCATACGGGACACTATGAACACTGAAGCTTTCTTT

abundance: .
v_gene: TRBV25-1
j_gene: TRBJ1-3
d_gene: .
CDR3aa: CASSDPRSGNTIYF
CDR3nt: TGTGCCAGCAGTGACCCCAGGAGTGGAAACACCATATATTTT

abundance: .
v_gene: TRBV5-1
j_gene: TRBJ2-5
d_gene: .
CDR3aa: CASKQVAGTPQETQYF
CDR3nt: TGCGCCAGTAAGCAAGTGGCAGGGACACCCCAAGAGACCCAGTACTTC